The rows below give T cell receptor beta chains drawn from one sample of a study of T-cell memory formation after mild COVID-19. TCRdb reanalysed the 5' RACE reads using MiXCR and keeps one entry per CDR3 protein. Counted here are some 350,000 distinct CDR3 sequences, approximately 16% occurring once; the ten biggest clones make up around 22%. Material for sequencing was PBMCs or a T cell subset sorted from them (not recorded which). The receptors derive from a young man who had mild COVID-19 (a few samples of this study predate the infection). Cell type and time point are not known. Both conserved end residues are part of each CDR3. A D gene is named only where the DNA matches it firmly. Clone size is shown for a subset of rows, as once, few, many or a class of expanded clone.

V gene	D gene	clone size	J gene	CDR3 DNA	CDR3 protein
TRBV29-1	TRBD1	few	TRBJ1-1	TGCAGCGTCGGACAGGGGGACTCGGCTTTCTTT	CSVGQGDSAFF
TRBV5-6	-	once	TRBJ1-6	TGTGCCAGCAGCGTCCATGGGGGCTATAATTCACCCCTCCACTTT	CASSVHGGYNSPLHF
TRBV24-1	-	once	TRBJ2-5	TGTGCCACCAGTGACCCCGGCAGGGCCCTAAGGGAGACCCAGTACTTC	CATSDPGRALRETQYF
TRBV15	-	few	TRBJ2-3	TGTGCCACCAGCAGGGTTCTGGTCACAGATACGCAGTATTTT	CATSRVLVTDTQYF
TRBV6-6	TRBD2	few	TRBJ2-3	TGTGCCAGCAGTAGCGGGGCAGGGCTTACAGATACGCAGTATTTT	CASSSGAGLTDTQYF
TRBV20-1	-	-	TRBJ1-1	TGCAGTGCTGCCCGCCCGTTCGGTGAAGCTTTCTTT	CSAARPFGEAFF
TRBV7-9	-	few	TRBJ1-5	TGTGCCAGCAGCTCCGCAGGGCTCGGCAATCAGCCCCAGCATTTT	CASSSAGLGNQPQHF
TRBV4-1	-	few	TRBJ1-1	TGCGCCAGCAGCCAAGAACGCATTTCCATGAACACTGAAGCTTTCTTT	CASSQERISMNTEAFF
TRBV5-1	-	many	TRBJ1-1	TGCGCCAGCAGCTCGGGGGCCACCACTGAAGCTTTCTTT	CASSSGATTEAFF
TRBV5-1	-	-	TRBJ1-1	TGCGCCAGCAGGGGGAATGCGGGCACTGAAGCTTTCTTT	CASRGNAGTEAFF
TRBV12-3/TRBV12-4	-	few	TRBJ1-5	TGTGCCAGCAGTTCCGCCGGGGGGGGCAATCAGCCCCAGCATTTT	CASSSAGGGNQPQHF
TRBV19	-	-	TRBJ1-2	TGTGCCAGTAGTATGACCCTGCAGAACTATGGCTACACCTTC	CASSMTLQNYGYTF
TRBV12-1	-	few	TRBJ1-4	TGTGCCAGCAGCTTTGATATTTCTAATGAAAAACTGTTTTTT	CASSFDISNEKLFF
TRBV2	TRBD2	-	TRBJ2-2	TGTGCCAGCAGTGAATCTAGCGGACACACCGGGGAGCTGTTTTTT	CASSESSGHTGELFF
TRBV13	TRBD2	few	TRBJ2-4	TGTGCCAGCAGCTCACGACTAGCGGACCCCCTAGCCAAAAACATTCAGTACTTC	CASSSRLADPLAKNIQYF
TRBV2	-	-	TRBJ2-1	TGTGCCAGCAGTAGGGGAGTCGGCAATGAGCAGTTCTTC	CASSRGVGNEQFF
TRBV3-1	TRBD2	-	TRBJ2-1	TGTGCCAGCAGCTCCTCCGGACTAGCGGTGGGTGAGCAGTTCTTC	CASSSSGLAVGEQFF
TRBV12-3/TRBV12-4	-	-	TRBJ1-3	TGTGCCAGCACGAGGGCCTCTGGAAACACCATATATTTT	CASTRASGNTIYF
TRBV28	-	few	TRBJ2-2	TGTGCCAGCACGGGGTGGGGTAACACCGGGGAGCTGTTTTTT	CASTGWGNTGELFF
TRBV14	-	few	TRBJ1-4	TGTGCCAGCAGCCAAGGGCGGTGGACTAATGAAAAACTGTTTTTT	CASSQGRWTNEKLFF
TRBV4-2	-	-	TRBJ1-2	TGTGCCAGCAGCCAAGGGACTCTGGGATATGGCTACACCTTC	CASSQGTLGYGYTF
TRBV7-3	-	few	TRBJ2-2	TGTGCCAGCACCATGGGGCTAGGGCCCGGGGAGCTGTTTTTT	CASTMGLGPGELFF
TRBV12-3/TRBV12-4	-	few	TRBJ2-7	TGTGCCAGCAGGTTAACAGGGACCCGTGAGCAGTACTTC	CASRLTGTREQYF
TRBV9	-	-	TRBJ2-3	TGTGCCAGCAGCGTGTCTCCGGCCGATACGCAGTATTTT	CASSVSPADTQYF
TRBV18	-	-	TRBJ2-3	TGTGCCAGCTCACCCTCCGCATCCCCGGCGGATACGCAGTATTTT	CASSPSASPADTQYF
TRBV20-1	TRBD2	-	TRBJ2-5	TGCAGTGCTATTTTAGTAGCGGGGGAGGGATACGGGGAGACCCAGTACTTC	CSAILVAGEGYGETQYF